The next 8 T cell receptor beta chains were all read from a single sample in a study of radiation and T cells in renal cell carcinoma. Time point of the sample: blood 4 weeks post-SBRT, at nephrectomy. Treatment specified: 15 Gy SBRT to primary tumor, nephrectomy 4 weeks later. TCRdb's table, derived via immunoSEQ multiplex PCR, lists solely in-frame clones and lacks some. The sample gives fewer than 80,000 clones, around four fifths of which show up once; 2% to 3% is in the top ten. The specimen comprised blood, sampled from a patient whose treatment included radiotherapy and nephrectomy. The receptors were gathered from a woman aged 55 to 70 with renal cell carcinoma.

The V and J genes are TRBV2 and TRBJ2-3; tentatively, D is TRBD1 (6 bases). The CDR3 sequence is 16 residues long. Trimming cost V 6 bases and J 0 bases, with 16 bases left between them. Germline loops: CDR1 SNHLY, CDR2 FYNNEI. CDR3 amino acids: CASSPPTGLSTDTQYF. The CDR3 bases are TGTGCCAGCAGCCCACCCACAGGGCTTAGCACAGATACGCAGTATTTT.

The chain couples TRBV4-1 to TRBJ2-5, with D unresolved. The CDR3 contains 14 residues. The germline V gene has CDR1 MGHRA and CDR2 YSYEKL. Trimming removed 5 bases at V and 4 bases at J, with 14 bases between. CDR3 sequence reads: CASSTTQGPETQYF. CDR3 bases: TGCGCCAGCAGCACGACGCAAGGGCCAGAGACCCAGTACTTC.

This clone came up a few times. A read error is likely here: a far larger clone is one base away. Additional DNA sequences in this sample encode the identical CDR3. The chain links TRBV4-1 to TRBJ1-2; possibly TRBD1 for D (5 bases). The CDR3 is 13 amino acids. Per germline, CDR1 MGHRA and CDR2 YSYEKL. For the CDR3, the DNA is TGCGCCAGCAGCCATTCCGGGGACTTGGCGGGAAACTTC. Its protein is CASSHSGDLAGNF.

In regard to this clone: Additional DNA sequences in this sample encode the identical CDR3. The chain recombines TRBV5-1 with TRBJ1-4; no reliable D call. V gave up 0 bases and J gave up 6 bases, with 9 bases separating them. The germline CDR1 and CDR2 sequences are SGHRS and YFSETQ. This CDR3 has 14 residues. CDR3 residues: CASSLDGLDEKLFF. CDR3 nucleotide sequence: TGCGCCAGCAGCTTGGACGGCCTGGATGAAAAACTGTTTTTT.

J is TRBJ1-5 and V is TRBV4-2, with D possibly TRBD1 on 5 matching bases. Germline V lookup: CDR1 LGHNA, CDR2 YNFKEQ. V was shortened by 1 base and J by 0 bases, with 13 bases between the two germline ends. This CDR3 has 17 residues. The CDR3 nucleotides read TGTGCCAGCAGCCAAGTTGGCACAGGTTATAGCAATCAGCCCCAGCATTTT. As protein: CASSQVGTGYSNQPQHF.

The genes are TRBV23-1 and TRBJ1-2; no firm D call. TRBV23-1 is sorted into the ORF group, with uncertain function. The CDR3 is made up of 16 amino acids. V was trimmed by 2 bases and J by 8 bases, leaving 21 bases between them. Here the CDR3 reads CASSQPTLEARCGYTF. The DNA of the CDR3 is TGCGCCAGCAGTCAACCAACTTTGGAGGCCCGATGCGGCTACACCTTC.

This clone was recorded only once. This chain joins TRBV19 and TRBJ1-5; D unclear. The CDR3 is made up of 15 amino acids. Germline CDR1 reads LNHDA; CDR2 reads SQIVND (reference sequence). Between the trimmed V and J ends, which lost 7 bases and 2 bases, there was a span of 15 bases. In DNA form, the CDR3 reads TGTGCCAGTACTGCGTGGTTTGGAGGCAATCAGCCCCAGCATTTT. This encodes CASTAWFGGNQPQHF.

J is TRBJ2-1 and V is TRBV19; the D gene could be TRBD1 or TRBD2 (6 bases each). In germline, CDR1 is LNHDA, CDR2 SQIVND (reference sequence). CDR3 length: 15 residues. V was shortened by 7 bases and J by 12 bases, with 25 bases between the two germline ends. The CDR3 reads CASKRGARFTSAQFF. The CDR3 DNA reads TGTGCCAGTAAAAGGGGGGCGCGTTTTACAAGTGCGCAGTTCTTC.